Here is one T cell receptor (beta chain) with its context. Antigen specificity is unknown. In the original processing: Productive clonotypes were detectable down to 2.59 x 10-5 frequency. Using immunoSEQ multiplex PCR, the repertoire was profiled, and TCRdb retains in-frame clones only, with some absent. V and J calls and clone size come straight from that table; D and trimming were deduced from the DNA. The profile shows about 34,000 clones, around 89% of them singletons. The sample comes from a study of STAT5B mutations in CD4+ large granular lymphocyte leukemia. Per the germline V gene, CDR1 is MGHRA and CDR2 is YSYEKL. CDR3 size: 15 residues. The V and J ends lost 1 base and 6 bases respectively, with 13 bases between them. Controls came from buffy coats of healthy blood donors. Points from the study as a whole: Compared with healthy controls (2/35), patient top clones favored TRBV06 (8/27). No patients shared main leukemic clonotypes, though about 24% appeared at low frequency elsewhere.

The specimen sequenced was CD4+ T cells from blood buffy coats. The chain uses TRBV4-1 and TRBJ2-1; the D gene is possibly TRBD2 (6 bases). The TCR was taken from a human donor in good health. CDR3: CASSQGLGTVNEQFF. Here the CDR3 DNA reads TGCGCCAGCAGCCAAGGACTAGGGACGGTCAATGAGCAGTTCTTC.